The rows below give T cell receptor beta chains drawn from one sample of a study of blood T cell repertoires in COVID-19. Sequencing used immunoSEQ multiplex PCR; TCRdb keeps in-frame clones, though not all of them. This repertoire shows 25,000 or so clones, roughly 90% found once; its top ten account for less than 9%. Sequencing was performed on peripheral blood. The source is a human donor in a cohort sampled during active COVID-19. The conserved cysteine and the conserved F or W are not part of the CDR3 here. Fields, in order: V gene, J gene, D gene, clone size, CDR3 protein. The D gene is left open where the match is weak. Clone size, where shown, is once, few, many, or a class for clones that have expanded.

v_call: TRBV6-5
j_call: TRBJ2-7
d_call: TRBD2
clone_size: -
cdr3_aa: ASRRTSARTYEQY

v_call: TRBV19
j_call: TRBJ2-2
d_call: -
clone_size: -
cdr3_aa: ASSANRQRQAGELF

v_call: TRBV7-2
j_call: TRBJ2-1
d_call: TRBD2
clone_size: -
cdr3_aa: ASSLEGPAGGHNEQF

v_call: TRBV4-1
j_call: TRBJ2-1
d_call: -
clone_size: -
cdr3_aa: ASSQVRGGHNEQF

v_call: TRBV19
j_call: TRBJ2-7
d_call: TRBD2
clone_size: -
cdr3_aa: ASSVGAGEREEQY

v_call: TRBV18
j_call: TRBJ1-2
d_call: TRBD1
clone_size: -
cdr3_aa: ASGQGMGGYT

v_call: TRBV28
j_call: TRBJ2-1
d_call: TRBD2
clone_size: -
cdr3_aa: ASSYPSGTSGVKYNEQF

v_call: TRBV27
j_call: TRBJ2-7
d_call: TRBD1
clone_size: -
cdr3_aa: ASSSRWTGQPYEQY

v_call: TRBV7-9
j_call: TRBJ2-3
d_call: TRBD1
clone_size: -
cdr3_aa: ASSSQGAIADTQY

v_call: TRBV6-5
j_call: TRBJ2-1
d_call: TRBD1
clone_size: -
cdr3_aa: ASIWDRGPNEQF

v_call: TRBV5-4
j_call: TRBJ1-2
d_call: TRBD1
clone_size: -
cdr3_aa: ASSRSTGGVPYGYT

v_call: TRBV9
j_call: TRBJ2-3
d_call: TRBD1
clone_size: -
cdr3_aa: ASSSATGQSTDTQY

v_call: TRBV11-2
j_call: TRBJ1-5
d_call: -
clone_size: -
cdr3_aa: ASSGGAGNQPQH

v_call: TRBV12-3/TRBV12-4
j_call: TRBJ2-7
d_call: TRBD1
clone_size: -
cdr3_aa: ASSDRAHEQY

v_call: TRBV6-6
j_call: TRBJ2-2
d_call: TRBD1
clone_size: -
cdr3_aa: ASSPRTGVQILFPGELF

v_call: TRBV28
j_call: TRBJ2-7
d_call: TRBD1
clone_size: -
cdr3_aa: ASSLLGQAGEQY

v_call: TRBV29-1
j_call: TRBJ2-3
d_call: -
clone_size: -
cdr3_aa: SALGDTQY

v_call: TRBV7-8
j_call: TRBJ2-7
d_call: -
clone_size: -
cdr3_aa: ASSSLPRGGTYEQY

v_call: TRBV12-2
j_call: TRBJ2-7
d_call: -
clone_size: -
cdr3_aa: ASRLAALRVAGVLSYEQY

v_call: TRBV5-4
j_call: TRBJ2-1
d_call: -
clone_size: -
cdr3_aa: ASSPGRFMQIYNEQF

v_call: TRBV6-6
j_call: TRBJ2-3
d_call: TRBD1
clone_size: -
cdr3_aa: ASSTLTGASTDTQY

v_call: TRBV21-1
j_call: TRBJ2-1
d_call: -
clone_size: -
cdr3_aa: ASSKALGKSSYNEQF

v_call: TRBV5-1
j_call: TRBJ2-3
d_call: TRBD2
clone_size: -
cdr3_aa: ASSLTSGSTDTQY

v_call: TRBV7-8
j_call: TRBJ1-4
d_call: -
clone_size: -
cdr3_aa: ASSLAGGSEKLF

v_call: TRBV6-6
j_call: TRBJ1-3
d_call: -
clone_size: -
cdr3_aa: ASSSTADTIY

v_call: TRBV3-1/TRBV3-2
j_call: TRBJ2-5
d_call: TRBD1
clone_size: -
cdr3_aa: ASSQPLDRRKETQY

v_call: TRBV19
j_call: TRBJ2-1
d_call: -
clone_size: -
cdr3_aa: ASSIGGHFAEQF

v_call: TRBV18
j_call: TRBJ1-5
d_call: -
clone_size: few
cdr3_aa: ASSPAATQPQH

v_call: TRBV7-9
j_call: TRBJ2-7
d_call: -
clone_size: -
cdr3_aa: ASSLETGYEQY

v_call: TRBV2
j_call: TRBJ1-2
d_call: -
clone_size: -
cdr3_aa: ASNLGGRTNYGYT

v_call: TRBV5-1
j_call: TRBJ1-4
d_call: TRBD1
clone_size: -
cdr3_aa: ASSLEPTGQSEKLF

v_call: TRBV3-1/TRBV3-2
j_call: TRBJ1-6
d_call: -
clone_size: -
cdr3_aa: ASSQDWQVRSPLH

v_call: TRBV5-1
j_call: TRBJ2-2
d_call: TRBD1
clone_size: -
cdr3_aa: ASSEGTGGAGELF

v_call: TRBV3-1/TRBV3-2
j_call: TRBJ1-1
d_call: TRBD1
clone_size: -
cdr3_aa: ASSRGQGALSF

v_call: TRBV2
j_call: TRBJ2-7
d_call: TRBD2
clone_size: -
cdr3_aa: ASNLAGVRNEQY

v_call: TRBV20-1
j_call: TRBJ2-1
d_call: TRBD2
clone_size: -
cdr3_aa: SASRLAGGNEQF

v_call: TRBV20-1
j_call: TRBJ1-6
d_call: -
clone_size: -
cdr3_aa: SASSDRDSPLH

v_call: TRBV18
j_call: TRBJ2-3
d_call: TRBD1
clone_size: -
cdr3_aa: ASSPWMFQGEGTDTQY

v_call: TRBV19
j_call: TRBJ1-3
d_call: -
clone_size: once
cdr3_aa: ASIKGYSGNTIY

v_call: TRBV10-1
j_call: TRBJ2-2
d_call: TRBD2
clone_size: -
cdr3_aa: ASSKWTGQGLAGAPNTGELF

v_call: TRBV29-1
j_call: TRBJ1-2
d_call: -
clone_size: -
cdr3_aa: SVGSRGGYGYT

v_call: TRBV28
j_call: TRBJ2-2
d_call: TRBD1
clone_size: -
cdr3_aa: ASLSVAGGNTGELF

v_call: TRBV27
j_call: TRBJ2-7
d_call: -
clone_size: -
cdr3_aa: ASSSRLSYEQY

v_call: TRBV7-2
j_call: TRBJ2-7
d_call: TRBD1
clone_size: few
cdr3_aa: ASSFGTEYEQY

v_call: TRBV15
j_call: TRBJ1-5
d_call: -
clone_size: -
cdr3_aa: ATSRVSYQPQH

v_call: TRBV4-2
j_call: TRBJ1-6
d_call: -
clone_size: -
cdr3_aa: ASSQDQGGSYNSPLH

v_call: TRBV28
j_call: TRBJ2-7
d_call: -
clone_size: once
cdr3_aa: ASSLVAAVYEQY

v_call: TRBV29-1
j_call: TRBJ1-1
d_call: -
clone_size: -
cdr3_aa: SVEESLEAF

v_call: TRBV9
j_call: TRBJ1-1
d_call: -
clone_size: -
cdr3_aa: ASSVDTRAYTEAF

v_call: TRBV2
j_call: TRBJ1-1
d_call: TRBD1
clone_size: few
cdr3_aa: ASKTGFEAF

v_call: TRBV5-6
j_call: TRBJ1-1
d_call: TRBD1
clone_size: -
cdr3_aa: ASSSGQGARGTEAF

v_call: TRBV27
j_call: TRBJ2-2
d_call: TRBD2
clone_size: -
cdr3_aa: ASSLAGVAGELF

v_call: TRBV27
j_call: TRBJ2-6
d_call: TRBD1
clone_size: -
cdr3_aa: ASSVTGAYGANVLT

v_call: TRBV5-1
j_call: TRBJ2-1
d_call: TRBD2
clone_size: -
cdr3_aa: ASSFERGGRSEQF